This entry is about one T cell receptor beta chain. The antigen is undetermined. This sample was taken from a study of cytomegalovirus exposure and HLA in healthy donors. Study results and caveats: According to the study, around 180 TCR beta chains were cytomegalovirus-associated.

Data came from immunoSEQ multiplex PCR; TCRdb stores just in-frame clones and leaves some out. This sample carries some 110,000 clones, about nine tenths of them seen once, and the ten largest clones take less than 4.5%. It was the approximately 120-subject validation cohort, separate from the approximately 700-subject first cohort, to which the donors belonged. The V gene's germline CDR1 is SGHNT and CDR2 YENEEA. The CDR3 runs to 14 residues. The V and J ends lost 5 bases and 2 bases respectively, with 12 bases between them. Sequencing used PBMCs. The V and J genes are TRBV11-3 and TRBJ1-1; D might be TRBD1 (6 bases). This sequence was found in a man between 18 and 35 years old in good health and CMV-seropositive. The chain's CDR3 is CASSQSGTNTEAFF. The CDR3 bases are TGTGCCAGCAGCCAAAGTGGGACAAACACTGAAGCTTTCTTT.